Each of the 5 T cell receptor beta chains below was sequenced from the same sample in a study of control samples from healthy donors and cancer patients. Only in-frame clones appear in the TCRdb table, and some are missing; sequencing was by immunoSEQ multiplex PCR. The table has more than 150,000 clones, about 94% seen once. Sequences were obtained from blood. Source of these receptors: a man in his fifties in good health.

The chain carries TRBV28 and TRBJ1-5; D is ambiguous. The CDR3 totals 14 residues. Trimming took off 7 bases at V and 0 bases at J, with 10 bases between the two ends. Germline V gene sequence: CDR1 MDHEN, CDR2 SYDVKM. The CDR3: CASTDGLSNQPQHF. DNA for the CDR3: TGTGCCAGCACGGACGGACTTAGCAATCAGCCCCAGCATTTT.

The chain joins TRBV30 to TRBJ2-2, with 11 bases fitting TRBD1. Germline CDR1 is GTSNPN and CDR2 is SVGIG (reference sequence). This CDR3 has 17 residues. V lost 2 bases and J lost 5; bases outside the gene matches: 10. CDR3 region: CAWSPSGQGARTGELFF. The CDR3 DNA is TGTGCCTGGAGTCCGTCTGGACAGGGGGCGAGGACCGGGGAGCTGTTTTTT. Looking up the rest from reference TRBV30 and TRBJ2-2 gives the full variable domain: SQTIHQWPATLVQPVGSPLSLECTVEGTSNPNLYWYRQAAGRGLQLLFYSVGIGQISSEVPQNLSASRPQDRQFILSSKKLLLSDSGFYLCAWSPSGQGARTGELFFGEGSRLTVL.

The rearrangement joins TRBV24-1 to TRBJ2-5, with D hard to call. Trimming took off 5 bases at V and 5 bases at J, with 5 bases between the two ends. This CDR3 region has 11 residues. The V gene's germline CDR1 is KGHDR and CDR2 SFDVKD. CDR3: CATSAGETQYF. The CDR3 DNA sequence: TGTGCCACCAGTGCGGGTGAGACCCAGTACTTC.

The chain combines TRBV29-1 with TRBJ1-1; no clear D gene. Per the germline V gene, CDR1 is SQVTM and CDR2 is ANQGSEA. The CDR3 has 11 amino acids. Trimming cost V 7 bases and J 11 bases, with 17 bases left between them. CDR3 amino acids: CSAQWRKAAFF. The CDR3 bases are TGCAGCGCCCAATGGAGAAAGGCGGCTTTCTTT.

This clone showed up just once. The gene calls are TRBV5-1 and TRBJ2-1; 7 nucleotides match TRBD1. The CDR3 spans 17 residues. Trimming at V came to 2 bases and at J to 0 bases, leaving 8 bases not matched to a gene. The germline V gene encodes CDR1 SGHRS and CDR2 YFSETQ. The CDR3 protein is CASSFKATGSSYNEQFF. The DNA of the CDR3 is TGCGCCAGCAGCTTTAAGGCGACAGGGAGCTCCTACAATGAGCAGTTCTTC. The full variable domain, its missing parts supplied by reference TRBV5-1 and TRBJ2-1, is KAGVTQTPRYLIKTRGQQVTLSCSPISGHRSVSWYQQTPGQGLQFLFEYFSETQRNKGNFPGRFSGRQFSNSRSEMNVSTLELGDSALYLCASSFKATGSSYNEQFFGPGTRLTVL.